Each of the 18 T cell receptor beta chains below was sequenced from the same sample in a study of T cell changes during pregnancy in multiple sclerosis. Sequencing used immunoSEQ multiplex PCR; TCRdb keeps in-frame clones, though not all of them. The table includes about 69,000 clones, over 75% detected once. The sample in question was CD4+ T cells from peripheral blood mononuclear cells, obtained in the third trimester of pregnancy. The receptors come from a female donor in good health, enrolled as a control in a pregnancy study.

This rearrangement joins TRBV4-2 to TRBJ1-1; a possible D gene is TRBD1 (6 bases). The CDR3 consists of 15 residues. The germline V gene encodes CDR1 LGHNA and CDR2 YNFKEQ. V was cut by 0 bases and J by 5 bases, with 13 bases left in between. CDR3 loop: CASSQDRGSRTEAFF. For the CDR3, the DNA is TGTGCCAGCAGCCAAGATAGGGGGTCACGGACTGAAGCTTTCTTT.

The chain joins TRBV2 to TRBJ1-4; D unclear. The V gene's germline CDR1 is SNHLY and CDR2 FYNNEI. The CDR3 runs to 14 residues. V was cut by 11 bases and J by 3 bases, with 16 bases left in between. The CDR3 bases are TGTGCCGCCCGATTTGGCAGGCCTAATGAAAAACTGTTTTTT. Its protein product is CAARFGRPNEKLFF. The variable domain in full, with the rest retrieved from reference TRBV2 and TRBJ1-4, is EPEVTQTPSHQVTQMGQEVILRCVPISNHLYFYWYRQILGQKVEFLVSFYNNEISEKSEIFDDQFSVERPDGSNFTLKIRSTKLEDSAMYFCAARFGRPNEKLFFGSGTQLSVL.

This chain uses TRBV6-5 with TRBJ1-2; TRBD1 agrees at 7 bases. V shed 8 bases and J 8 bases; nucleotides not matched to a gene: 8. Germline V gene data show CDR1 as MNHEY and CDR2 as SVGAGI. The length of the CDR3 is 12 residues. The CDR3 DNA follows: TGTGCCAGCTTAACAGGGGATGGAGGCTACACCTTC. Translation: CASLTGDGGYTF.

This chain connects TRBV6-5 to TRBJ2-1; TRBD1 matches 8 bases. Germline V gene sequence: CDR1 MNHEY, CDR2 SVGAGI. The CDR3 totals 15 residues. Unmatched junction bases numbered 7, after V lost 2 bases and J lost 7 bases. This CDR3 is CASSYRQGAKNEQFF. In nucleotides, the CDR3 is TGTGCCAGCAGTTACAGGCAGGGGGCGAAAAATGAGCAGTTCTTC.

The V call is TRBV19, the J call TRBJ1-5; TRBD1 matches 8 bases. This CDR3 region has 17 residues. The trim removed 5 bases at V and 2 bases at J, leaving 11 bases unmatched. CDR1 LNHDA and CDR2 SQIVND come from the germline V gene (reference sequence). The CDR3 sequence is CASSRFDRGGGNQPQHF. In nucleotides, the CDR3 is TGTGCCAGTAGTCGGTTCGACAGGGGAGGAGGCAATCAGCCCCAGCATTTT.

This sequence joins TRBV7-9 and TRBJ1-5, with a weak D call TRBD1 (6 bases). The CDR3 is made up of 14 amino acids. Germline V gene sequence: CDR1 SEHNR, CDR2 FQNEAQ (reference sequence). V lost 2 bases, J lost 4 bases, and 9 bases lay in between. The CDR3 region is CASSLTGWNQPQHF. The CDR3 coding sequence is TGTGCCAGCAGCTTAACAGGGTGGAATCAGCCCCAGCATTTT.

The J gene is TRBJ2-3, the V gene TRBV7-3; 8 bases are a match to TRBD1. Germline values: CDR1 SGHTA, CDR2 FQGTGA. The length of the CDR3 is 13 residues. V gave up 8 bases and J gave up 1 base; unmatched junction bases: 2. DNA for the CDR3: TGTGCCAGCGGGACAGGTGGCACAGATACGCAGTATTTT. Amino acids: CASGTGGTDTQYF.

V gene TRBV6-5 combines with J gene TRBJ1-1; maybe TRBD1 (5 bases). Trimming took off 2 bases at V and 4 bases at J, with 14 bases between the two ends. The CDR3 totals 15 residues. In germline, CDR1 is MNHEY, CDR2 SVGAGI. CDR3 nucleotides: TGTGCCAGCAGTTACCAGGTTCGGGGGTCCACTGAAGCTTTCTTT. It yields the protein CASSYQVRGSTEAFF.

The chain employs TRBV4-1 and TRBJ2-1; 11 bases are shared with TRBD2. The junction had 6 bases not matched to a gene; V was cut back by 4 bases and J by 4 bases. CDR1 is MGHRA and CDR2 is YSYEKL in the germline V gene. This CDR3 is 16 amino acids long. The CDR3 region has the DNA TGCGCCAGCAGCCGGATTAGCGGGGGGGCTTACAATGAGCAGTTCTTC. Protein sequence: CASSRISGGAYNEQFF.

V is TRBV20-1 and J is TRBJ2-3, with 7 bases aligning to TRBD1. After removal of 3 bases from V and 14 bases from J, the junction contained 8 bases not matched to a gene. The CDR3 has 11 residues. Germline-derived CDR1 and CDR2 are DFQATT and SNEGSKA (reference sequence). CDR3 nucleotide sequence: TGCAGTGCTAGGCGCGACAGGGTTGGGTATTTT. Encoded protein: CSARRDRVGYF.

This clone appeared a few times. The CDR3 protein is CASSVRLGTEAFF. As DNA, the CDR3 is TGTGCCAGCAGCGTGCGGTTAGGCACTGAAGCTTTCTTT. This chain connects TRBV9 to TRBJ1-1; D unresolved. CDR3 length: 13 residues. Trimming took off 2 bases at V and 4 bases at J, with 9 bases between the two ends. CDR1 and CDR2 from the germline V gene are SGDLS and YYNGEE.

The chain employs TRBV5-1 and TRBJ2-2; possibly TRBD2 for D (5 bases). This CDR3 comprises 13 residues. Germline CDR1 reads SGHRS; CDR2 reads YFSETQ. V lost 6 bases and J lost 3, with 9 bases in between. The CDR3 is CASNPGDTGELFF. The CDR3 bases are TGCGCCAGCAACCCCGGGGACACCGGGGAGCTGTTTTTT.

J is TRBJ1-4 and V is TRBV5-6; D is perhaps TRBD1 (5 bases). In germline, CDR1 is SGHDT, CDR2 YYEEEE. CDR3 length: 14 residues. Trimming took 4 bases from V and 10 from J, leaving 17 bases between them. CDR3 bases: TGTGCCAGCAGCAACCGGGACTTCTTCGGAAAACTGTTTTTT. Its protein product is CASSNRDFFGKLFF.

The chain's CDR3 is CASSGDREEKLFF. CDR3 sequence (DNA): TGTGCCAGTTCCGGAGATAGAGAAGAAAAACTGTTTTTT. This chain uses TRBV19 with TRBJ1-4; D is uncertain. The CDR3 extends over 13 amino acids. V was pared by 8 bases and J by 8 bases, with 15 bases between. CDR1 and CDR2 from the germline V gene are LNHDA and SQIVND (reference sequence).

This rearrangement joins TRBV5-1 to TRBJ1-4, with TRBD1 as a possible D gene (6 bases). This CDR3 comprises 13 residues. V was pared by 0 bases and J by 8 bases, with 8 bases between. CDR1 is SGHRS and CDR2 is YFSETQ in the germline V gene. CDR3 coding DNA: TGCGCCAGCAGCTTGGGGGGGACAGAAAAACTGTTTTTT. This codes for CASSLGGTEKLFF. The complete variable domain, with remaining parts taken from reference TRBV5-1 and TRBJ1-4, reads KAGVTQTPRYLIKTRGQQVTLSCSPISGHRSVSWYQQTPGQGLQFLFEYFSETQRNKGNFPGRFSGRQFSNSRSEMNVSTLELGDSALYLCASSLGGTEKLFFGSGTQLSVL.

V is TRBV19 and J is TRBJ1-5; D possibly corresponds to TRBD1 (6 bases). The V gene lost 1 base and the J gene lost 6 bases, with 10 bases spanning the gap. CDR3 length: 14 residues. CDR1 and CDR2 (germline): LNHDA, SQIVND (reference sequence). CDR3 region: CASSIGQVIQPQHF. The CDR3, as DNA: TGTGCCAGTAGTATAGGACAGGTTATTCAGCCCCAGCATTTT.

The chain is built from TRBV7-2 and TRBJ2-1; weak D call: TRBD2 (5 bases). Looked up from germline, CDR1 is SGHTA and CDR2 is FQGNSA. The V end was cut by 5 bases, the J end by 0 bases, with 23 bases between. CDR3 length equals 19 residues. DNA for the CDR3: TGTGCCAGCAGCCTCTACGAGGAACGGGTTGGACTCTCCTACAATGAGCAGTTCTTC. It codes for CASSLYEERVGLSYNEQFF.

This chain joins TRBV23-1 and TRBJ2-1, with TRBD2 identical over 11 bases. TRBV23-1 qualifies as an ORF whose function is uncertain. Trimming removed 10 bases from V and 2 bases from J; junction bases left unmatched: 13. This CDR3 spans 17 amino acids. DNA of the CDR3: TGCGCCACTGCTCCGGGACTAGCGGCGATAACCTACAATGAGCAGTTCTTC. It specifies CATAPGLAAITYNEQFF.